A selection of T cell receptor beta chains follows, all from one sample in a study of blood T cell repertoires in COVID-19. TCRdb's copy holds only in-frame clones and misses some; the assay was immunoSEQ multiplex PCR. The sample has 250,000 to 300,000 clones; about 88% are singletons. Sequencing was performed on peripheral blood. The receptors originated from a woman aged 70-85 years with COVID-19, enrolled during active disease. Both conserved end residues are part of each CDR3. The order of the fields is J gene, clone size, V gene, D gene, CDR3 protein, CDR3 DNA. The D gene is left open where the match is weak. Clone sizes are given selectively: once, few, many, or a class where the clone is expanded.

J: TRBJ1-3
size: NA
V: TRBV27
D: TRBD1
CDR3: CASSPSGTGGNTIYF
DNA: TGTGCCAGCAGTCCGTCCGGGACAGGGGGAAACACCATATATTTT

J: TRBJ1-4
size: NA
V: TRBV13
D: NA
CDR3: CASSYTTSSEGDNEKLFF
DNA: TGTGCCAGCAGCTACACCACTTCCTCGGAGGGAGATAATGAAAAACTGTTTTTT

J: TRBJ1-1
size: few
V: TRBV5-6
D: NA
CDR3: CASISSPRGTEAFF
DNA: TGTGCCAGCATCTCGTCTCCCCGAGGGACTGAAGCTTTCTTT

J: TRBJ1-1
size: NA
V: TRBV30
D: NA
CDR3: CASDEIGGTEAFF
DNA: TGTGCCTCCGATGAAATAGGGGGCACTGAAGCTTTCTTT

J: TRBJ2-3
size: NA
V: TRBV27
D: TRBD2
CDR3: CASSFRAGGLSDTQYF
DNA: TGTGCCAGCAGTTTTCGAGCGGGGGGGCTTTCAGATACGCAGTATTTT

J: TRBJ2-7
size: NA
V: TRBV20-1
D: NA
CDR3: CSATGGNEQYF
DNA: TGCAGTGCTACGGGGGGCAATGAGCAGTACTTC

J: TRBJ2-5
size: few
V: TRBV5-1
D: NA
CDR3: CASSLGSQETQYF
DNA: TGCGCCAGCAGCTTAGGGAGCCAGGAGACCCAGTACTTC

J: TRBJ2-2
size: NA
V: TRBV9
D: NA
CDR3: CASSVAGELFF
DNA: TGTGCCAGCAGCGTCGCCGGGGAGCTGTTTTTT

J: TRBJ1-5
size: NA
V: TRBV9
D: TRBD1
CDR3: CASSVERTGPQHF
DNA: TGTGCCAGCAGCGTGGAAAGGACAGGGCCCCAGCATTTT

J: TRBJ2-7
size: NA
V: TRBV24-1
D: TRBD1
CDR3: CATSAPDRGQFEQYF
DNA: TGTGCCACCAGTGCCCCGGACAGGGGGCAGTTCGAGCAGTACTTC

J: TRBJ1-2
size: NA
V: TRBV5-5
D: NA
CDR3: CASSLEETRGYTF
DNA: TGTGCCAGCAGCTTGGAGGAAACGCGGGGCTACACCTTC

J: TRBJ1-1
size: NA
V: TRBV5-1
D: TRBD1
CDR3: CASSNRDRGTEAFF
DNA: TGCGCCAGCAGCAATAGGGACAGGGGCACTGAAGCTTTCTTT

J: TRBJ1-3
size: NA
V: TRBV7-2
D: NA
CDR3: CASSLQIAGNTIYF
DNA: TGTGCCAGCAGCTTACAGATCGCCGGAAACACCATATATTTT

J: TRBJ2-1
size: NA
V: TRBV2
D: TRBD2
CDR3: CASSAAGGRNEQFF
DNA: TGTGCCAGCAGTGCAGCGGGGGGTCGTAATGAGCAGTTCTTC

J: TRBJ2-1
size: NA
V: TRBV6-6
D: TRBD2
CDR3: CASSLSGGDSEQFF
DNA: TGTGCCAGCAGCCTTAGCGGGGGGGACAGTGAGCAGTTCTTC

J: TRBJ2-5
size: NA
V: TRBV24-1
D: TRBD2
CDR3: CATSDPMSREEGKETQYF
DNA: TGTGCCACCAGTGACCCCATGTCCCGGGAGGAAGGGAAAGAGACCCAGTACTTC

J: TRBJ1-2
size: NA
V: TRBV18
D: NA
CDR3: CASSPSGGDGYTF
DNA: TGTGCCAGCTCACCCTCGGGGGGGGATGGCTACACCTTC

J: TRBJ2-1
size: few
V: TRBV20-1
D: TRBD2
CDR3: CSASLDSWRGGNNEQFF
DNA: TGCAGTGCTAGTCTAGATTCGTGGCGGGGGGGAAACAATGAGCAGTTCTTC

J: TRBJ1-4
size: NA
V: TRBV9
D: TRBD1
CDR3: CASSQGTGGEKLFF
DNA: TGTGCCAGCAGCCAGGGGACAGGGGGCGAAAAACTGTTTTTT

J: TRBJ1-5
size: NA
V: TRBV7-2
D: NA
CDR3: CASSYSEYQPQHF
DNA: TGTGCCAGCAGCTACTCGGAGTATCAGCCCCAGCATTTT

J: TRBJ2-7
size: NA
V: TRBV7-9
D: NA
CDR3: CASSLGTPYEQYF
DNA: TGTGCCAGCAGCTTAGGGACACCTTACGAGCAGTACTTC

J: TRBJ2-7
size: NA
V: TRBV28
D: TRBD1
CDR3: CASSSPDRGLYF
DNA: TGTGCCAGCAGTTCCCCGGACAGGGGTCTGTACTTC

J: TRBJ2-7
size: NA
V: TRBV5-1
D: TRBD2
CDR3: CASSPGGTTYEQYF
DNA: TGCGCCAGCAGCCCGGGAGGCACCACCTACGAGCAGTACTTC

J: TRBJ2-3
size: NA
V: TRBV28
D: NA
CDR3: CASSLLSQDTQYF
DNA: TGTGCCAGCAGTTTATTGTCTCAGGATACGCAGTATTTT

J: TRBJ1-2
size: NA
V: TRBV28
D: NA
CDR3: CASSRGLSNYGYTF
DNA: TGTGCCAGTTCCAGGGGCCTATCTAACTATGGCTACACCTTC

J: TRBJ2-7
size: NA
V: TRBV7-2
D: NA
CDR3: CASSLSRTTGEQYF
DNA: TGTGCCAGCAGCTTATCCCGGACTACGGGCGAGCAGTACTTC

J: TRBJ1-5
size: NA
V: TRBV4-2
D: NA
CDR3: CASSRQGYSNQPQHF
DNA: TGTGCCAGCAGCCGGCAGGGTTATAGCAATCAGCCCCAGCATTTT